Listed below are T cell receptor beta chains from one sample, sequenced in a study of T cells after yellow fever vaccination. TCRdb itself ran the 5' RACE reads through MiXCR, one entry per CDR3 protein. The repertoire has some 120,000 distinct CDR3 sequences, under 8.5% of them found once; the top ten carry roughly 2.5%. Sequencing was performed on CD4+ T cells sorted from PBMCs, taken 10 to 11 days after the first yellow fever vaccination. The receptors originated from a man aged 18 to 30 who received the YFV17D yellow fever vaccine. The conserved cysteine and the conserved F or W are not part of the CDR3 here. Fields, in order: J gene, V gene, CDR3 protein.

j_call: TRBJ2-3
v_call: TRBV12-3/TRBV12-4
cdr3_aa: ATEPGTDRSTDTQY

j_call: TRBJ2-3
v_call: TRBV5-1
cdr3_aa: ASSLGQGSPAMDTQY

j_call: TRBJ2-2
v_call: TRBV4-1
cdr3_aa: ASSQLWTGGNTGELF

j_call: TRBJ2-1
v_call: TRBV10-2
cdr3_aa: ASSESSGVGYEQF

j_call: TRBJ1-2
v_call: TRBV29-1
cdr3_aa: SVGRDRRYT

j_call: TRBJ1-4
v_call: TRBV2
cdr3_aa: ASKLDRGTEKLF

j_call: TRBJ2-3
v_call: TRBV7-2
cdr3_aa: ASSQRGLAGSTDTQY

j_call: TRBJ2-3
v_call: TRBV7-2
cdr3_aa: ASSLAGAGDTQY

j_call: TRBJ2-5
v_call: TRBV5-1
cdr3_aa: ASRIGEKRETQY

j_call: TRBJ1-6
v_call: TRBV6-5
cdr3_aa: ASSPMTGDSSPLH

j_call: TRBJ2-1
v_call: TRBV5-4
cdr3_aa: ASSSKLAGAYNEQF

j_call: TRBJ1-5
v_call: TRBV7-2
cdr3_aa: ASSLVGQSQH

j_call: TRBJ2-1
v_call: TRBV15
cdr3_aa: ATSLGLADYNEQF

j_call: TRBJ2-5
v_call: TRBV4-3
cdr3_aa: ASSQDPRGSETQY

j_call: TRBJ2-3
v_call: TRBV3-1
cdr3_aa: ASSPGTDTQY

j_call: TRBJ1-4
v_call: TRBV12-3/TRBV12-4
cdr3_aa: ASSTGGPAATNEKLF

j_call: TRBJ2-7
v_call: TRBV29-1
cdr3_aa: SVGGGQGHYEQY

j_call: TRBJ2-1
v_call: TRBV6-2/TRBV6-3
cdr3_aa: ASMFTPNKQF

j_call: TRBJ2-5
v_call: TRBV19
cdr3_aa: ASNSPGQGQETQY

j_call: TRBJ2-5
v_call: TRBV9
cdr3_aa: ASSVSSFRQETQY

j_call: TRBJ1-4
v_call: TRBV20-1
cdr3_aa: SGTSGGSEKLF

j_call: TRBJ2-2
v_call: TRBV5-4
cdr3_aa: ASSLAKGSTGELF